This T cell receptor beta chain was captured by sequencing in a study of shared T cell receptors in the human thymus (TCRdb year 2021). General notes on the study: The study investigated the way shared, self-reactive T-cell receptor alpha chains are produced in the human thymus.

As for this clone: No cognate antigen has been identified for it. No much larger clone exists at a distance of one base, and base qualities are not known.

The library relied on the immunoSEQ multiplex PCR assay. The table was pulled from immuneACCESS by TCRdb, which kept in-frame rearrangements only. Such tables lose some clones; where checked, under half of the loss comes from unresolved V genes, and the rest has no known cause. The sample yields hundreds of thousands of clones; 75% to 85% were counted once. The ten largest clones add up to more than 0.01% of the sample. The CDR3 sequence holds 16 residues, the cysteine and phenylalanine included. The CDR3 DNA has 48 bases and is translated from base 1. At the junction V is shortened by 1 base and J by 2 bases; bases outside the gene matches: 7. The germline V gene gives CDR1 as SGHDT and CDR2 as YYEEEE. In addition, the sample was reused for a study of human thymus T cells. Looking at the second paper: Immunologically healthy infants undergoing open corrective cardiac surgery for congenital heart defects in Finland were used as donors. Thymus tissue was obtained as surgical resects removed during corrective cardiac surgery. Usage of V and J gene segments appeared to be biased in both the thymic and the peripheral blood repertoires. According to the related research, thymic TCR repertoires were highly overlapping among unrelated individuals. The study described the TCR alpha and beta repertoires in fewer than 10 infant thymus samples and a few matching peripheral blood samples. The cohort included over five male and two female infants, with donor ages spanning 7 to 244 days. Thymocytes were released mechanically from tissue and stored at -70 °C as pellets of roughly 9-31 million cells. Genomic DNA was extracted from frozen cell pellets with a QIAsymphony instrument. Using the immunoSEQ multiplex PCR assay, the TCRB and TCRAD loci were amplified from a standardized quantity of quality-controlled genomic DNA. Amplicons spanned the V(D)J region at a length sufficient to cover the CDR3 and identify V and J genes. The amplicons were sequenced on an Illumina platform via the commercial immunoSEQ service. Primer bias and sequencing errors were corrected as previously described, and TCRAD and TCRB were defined on the basis of the IMGT database. immunoSEQ Analyzer 3.0 and VDJTools were used for repertoire analysis, which covered basic statistics, V/J segment usage, diversity estimates, rarefaction and pairwise overlap. To estimate diversity, the Chao1, ChaoE, Efron-Thisted, Shannon and inverse Simpson indices were applied, and diversity was also estimated on datasets down-sampled to the smallest sample. For repertoire overlap, CDR3 nucleotide sequence, V gene and J gene had to match strictly, and clustering was done by Jaccard-based multidimensional scaling. On average, thymus samples yielded 800,000 or so unique TCRB clonotypes, whereas blood samples yielded some 80,000.

This sequence originates from a boy in the first two years of life with a congenital heart defect. Donor details come from another sample of the same person, matched by shared clones. The sequence links TRBV5-6 to TRBJ2-7, with 9 bases aligning to TRBD1. The material sequenced was thymocytes. The nucleotide sequence is TGTGCCAGCAGCTTGCCCCGGGACAGGGCTACCTACGAGCAGTACTTC. It encodes CASSLPRDRATYEQYF.